This is a list of T cell receptor beta chains from one sample in a study of early T cells in non-severe SARS-CoV-2 infection. TCRdb called the 5' RACE reads again in MiXCR, with one record for every CDR3 protein. The table includes approximately 80,000 distinct CDR3 sequences, around 12% detected once. The sample comprised whole blood. The receptor set was obtained from an adult who was a healthcare worker with PCR-confirmed SARS-CoV-2 infection or an uninfected control (not recorded which). Each CDR3 is given with its conserved first and last residue. Only part of the rows carry a size: once, few, many, or a class if the clone is expanded.

j_call: TRBJ2-7; clone_size: -; v_call: TRBV29-1; cdr3_aa: CSVQGGTHEQYF
j_call: TRBJ2-1; clone_size: many; v_call: TRBV28; cdr3_aa: CASKPRGWAGNYEQFF
j_call: TRBJ1-2; clone_size: -; v_call: TRBV28; cdr3_aa: CASSFLTVYGYTF
j_call: TRBJ1-2; clone_size: many; v_call: TRBV6-5; cdr3_aa: CASSYSGGSYGYTF
j_call: TRBJ2-7; clone_size: -; v_call: TRBV10-1; cdr3_aa: CASSPGLAGGPRNEQYF
j_call: TRBJ2-1; clone_size: few; v_call: TRBV18; cdr3_aa: CASSPQRDRSYNEQFF
j_call: TRBJ1-6; clone_size: many; v_call: TRBV20-1; cdr3_aa: CSARGRSGSPLHF
j_call: TRBJ1-4; clone_size: many; v_call: TRBV29-1; cdr3_aa: CSAGTTNEKLFF
j_call: TRBJ2-7; clone_size: -; v_call: TRBV29-1; cdr3_aa: CSVEVPTVLEQYF
j_call: TRBJ2-7; clone_size: few; v_call: TRBV7-2; cdr3_aa: CASSLAGLAYEQYF
j_call: TRBJ2-7; clone_size: many; v_call: TRBV6-6; cdr3_aa: CASSFRQWTYEQYF
j_call: TRBJ2-1; clone_size: many; v_call: TRBV6-6; cdr3_aa: CASSSLLAGRGNEQFF
j_call: TRBJ2-1; clone_size: many; v_call: TRBV11-2; cdr3_aa: CASSWLAGDGDEQFF
j_call: TRBJ1-4; clone_size: -; v_call: TRBV3-1; cdr3_aa: CASSQAGVYEKLFF
j_call: TRBJ1-3; clone_size: many; v_call: TRBV18; cdr3_aa: CASSPNRGSGNTIYF
j_call: TRBJ2-3; clone_size: few; v_call: TRBV28; cdr3_aa: CASRPDRVPGTDTQYF
j_call: TRBJ2-2; clone_size: -; v_call: TRBV12-3/TRBV12-4; cdr3_aa: CASSTQSSGRRNGELFF
j_call: TRBJ1-1; clone_size: few; v_call: TRBV3-1; cdr3_aa: CASSPTGQASEAFF
j_call: TRBJ2-1; clone_size: many; v_call: TRBV20-1; cdr3_aa: CSAIPLRGAPRSEQFF
j_call: TRBJ1-1; clone_size: -; v_call: TRBV28; cdr3_aa: CASSSSGDTEAFF
j_call: TRBJ1-1; clone_size: few; v_call: TRBV3-1; cdr3_aa: CASSPLDREAFF
j_call: TRBJ2-3; clone_size: many; v_call: TRBV12-3/TRBV12-4; cdr3_aa: CASSLEQGGDTQYF
j_call: TRBJ2-7; clone_size: few; v_call: TRBV12-3/TRBV12-4; cdr3_aa: CASSFSSQYEQYF